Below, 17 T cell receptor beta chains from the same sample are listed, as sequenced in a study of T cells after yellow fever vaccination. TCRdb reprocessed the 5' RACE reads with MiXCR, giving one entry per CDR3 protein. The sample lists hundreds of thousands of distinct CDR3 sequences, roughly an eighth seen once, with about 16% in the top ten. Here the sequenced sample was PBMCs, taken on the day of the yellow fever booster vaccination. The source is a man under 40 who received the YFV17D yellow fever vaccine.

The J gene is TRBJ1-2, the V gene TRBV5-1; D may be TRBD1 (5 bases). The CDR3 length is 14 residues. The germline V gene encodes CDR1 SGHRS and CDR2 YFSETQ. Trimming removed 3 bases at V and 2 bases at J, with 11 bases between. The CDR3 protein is CASSSARANYGYTF. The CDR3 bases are TGCGCCAGCAGCTCCGCCAGGGCAAACTATGGCTACACCTTC.

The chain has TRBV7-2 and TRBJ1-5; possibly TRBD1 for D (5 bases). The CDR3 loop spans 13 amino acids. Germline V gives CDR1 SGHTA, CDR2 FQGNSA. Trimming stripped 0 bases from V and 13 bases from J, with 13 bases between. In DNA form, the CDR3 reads TGTGCCAGCAGCTTAGCGTCAGGGTTGGATCAGCATTTT. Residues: CASSLASGLDQHF.

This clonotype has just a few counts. The DNA of the CDR3 is TGTGCCAGCAGGTTCGCTAGCGGGAGTTTCTACGAGCAGTACTTC. Translating it yields CASRFASGSFYEQYF. The V call is TRBV7-2, the J call TRBJ2-7; 10 bases align to TRBD2. In germline, CDR1 is SGHTA, CDR2 FQGNSA. The CDR3 contains 15 residues. Trimming cost V 6 bases and J 3 bases; bases outside gene matches: 8. Full variable domain (rest looked up from reference TRBV7-2 and TRBJ2-7): GAGVSQSPSNKVTEKGKDVELRCDPISGHTALYWYRQSLGQGLEFLIYFQGNSAPDKSGLPSDRFSAERTGGSVSTLTIQRTQQEDSAVYLCASRFASGSFYEQYFGPGTRLTVT.

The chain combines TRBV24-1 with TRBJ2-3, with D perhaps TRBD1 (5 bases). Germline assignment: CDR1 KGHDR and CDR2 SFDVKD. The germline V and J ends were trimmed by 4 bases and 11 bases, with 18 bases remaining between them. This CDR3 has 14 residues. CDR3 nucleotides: TGTGCCACCAGTGAGACCTCCCAGGGTCGGGTGCAGTATTTT. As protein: CATSETSQGRVQYF.

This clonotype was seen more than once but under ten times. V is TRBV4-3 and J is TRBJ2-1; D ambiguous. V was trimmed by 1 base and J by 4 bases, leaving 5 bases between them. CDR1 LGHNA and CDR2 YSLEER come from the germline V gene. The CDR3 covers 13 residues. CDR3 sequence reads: CASSQVEYNEQFF. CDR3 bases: TGCGCCAGCAGCCAAGTCGAATACAATGAGCAGTTCTTC.

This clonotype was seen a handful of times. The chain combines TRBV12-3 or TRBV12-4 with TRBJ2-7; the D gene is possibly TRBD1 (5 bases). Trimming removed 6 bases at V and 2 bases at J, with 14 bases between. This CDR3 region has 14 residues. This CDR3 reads CASSPGQFTYEQYF. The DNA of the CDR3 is TGTGCCAGCAGCCCAGGACAATTCACCTACGAGCAGTACTTC.

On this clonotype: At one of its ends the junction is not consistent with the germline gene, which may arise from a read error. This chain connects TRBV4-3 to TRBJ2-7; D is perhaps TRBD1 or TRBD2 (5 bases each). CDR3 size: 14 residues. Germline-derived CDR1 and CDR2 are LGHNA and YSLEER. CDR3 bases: TGCGCCAGCAGCCAAGCCCGGTCCGGGGACGGCACCTTCTTC. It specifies CASSQARSGDGTFF.

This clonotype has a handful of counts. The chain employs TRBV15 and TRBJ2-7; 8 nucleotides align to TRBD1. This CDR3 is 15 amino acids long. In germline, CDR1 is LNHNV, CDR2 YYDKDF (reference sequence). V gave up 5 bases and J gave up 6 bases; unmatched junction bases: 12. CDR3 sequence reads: CATSVGTGPMGEQYF. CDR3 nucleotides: TGTGCCACCAGCGTCGGGACAGGACCCATGGGCGAGCAGTACTTC.

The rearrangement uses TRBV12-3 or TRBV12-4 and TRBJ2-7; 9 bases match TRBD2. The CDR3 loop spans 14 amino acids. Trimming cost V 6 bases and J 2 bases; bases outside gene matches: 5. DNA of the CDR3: TGTGCCAGCAGACCTAGCGGGGCAACCTACGAGCAGTACTTC. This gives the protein CASRPSGATYEQYF.

CDR3 residues: CSARDRYESYEQYF. The CDR3 coding sequence is TGCAGTGCTAGAGATCGATACGAATCCTACGAGCAGTACTTC. The chain is built from TRBV20-1 and TRBJ2-7; D unclear. Germline V gene sequence: CDR1 DFQATT, CDR2 SNEGSKA (reference sequence). The CDR3 has 14 residues. V was clipped by 0 bases and J by 1 base, with 10 bases between them.

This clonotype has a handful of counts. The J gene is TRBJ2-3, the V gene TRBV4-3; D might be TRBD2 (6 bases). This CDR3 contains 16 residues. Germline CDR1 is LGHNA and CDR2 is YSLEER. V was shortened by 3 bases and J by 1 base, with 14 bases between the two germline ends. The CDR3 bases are TGCGCCAGCAGCCAGGAATTGTCGGGGGGCACAGATACGCAGTATTTT. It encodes CASSQELSGGTDTQYF.

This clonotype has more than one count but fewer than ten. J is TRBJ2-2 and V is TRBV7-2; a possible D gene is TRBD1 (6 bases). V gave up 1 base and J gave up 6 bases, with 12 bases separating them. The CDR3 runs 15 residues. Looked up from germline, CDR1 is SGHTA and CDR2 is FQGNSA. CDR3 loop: CASSLVQGGAGELFF. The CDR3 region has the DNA TGTGCCAGCAGCTTAGTACAGGGTGGGGCCGGGGAGCTGTTTTTT.

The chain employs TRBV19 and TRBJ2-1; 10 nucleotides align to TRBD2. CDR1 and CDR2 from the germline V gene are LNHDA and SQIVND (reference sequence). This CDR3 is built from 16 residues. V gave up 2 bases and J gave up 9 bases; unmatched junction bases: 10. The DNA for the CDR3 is TGTGCCAGTAGTATAAACCCTAGCGGGAGATATGGTGAGCAGTTCTTC. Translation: CASSINPSGRYGEQFF.

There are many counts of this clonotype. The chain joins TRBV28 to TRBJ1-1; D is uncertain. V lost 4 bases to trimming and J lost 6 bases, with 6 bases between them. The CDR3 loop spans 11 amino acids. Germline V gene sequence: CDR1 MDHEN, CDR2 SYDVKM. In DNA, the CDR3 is TGTGCCAGCAGTTCTTTCCCTGAAGCTTTCTTT. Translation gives CASSSFPEAFF.

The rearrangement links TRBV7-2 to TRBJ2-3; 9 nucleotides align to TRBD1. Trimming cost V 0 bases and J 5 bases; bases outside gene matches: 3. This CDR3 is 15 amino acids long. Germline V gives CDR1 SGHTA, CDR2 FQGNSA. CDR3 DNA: TGTGCCAGCAGCTTAGCAGGACAGGGGTTAGATACGCAGTATTTT. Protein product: CASSLAGQGLDTQYF.

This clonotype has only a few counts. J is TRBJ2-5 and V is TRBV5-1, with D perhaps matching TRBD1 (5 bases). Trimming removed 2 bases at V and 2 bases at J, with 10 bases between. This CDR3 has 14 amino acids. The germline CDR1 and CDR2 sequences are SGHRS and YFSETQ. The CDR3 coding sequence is TGCGCCAGCAGCTTTATGACAGAGCAAGAGACCCAGTACTTC. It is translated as CASSFMTEQETQYF. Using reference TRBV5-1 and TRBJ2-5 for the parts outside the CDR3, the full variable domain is KAGVTQTPRYLIKTRGQQVTLSCSPISGHRSVSWYQQTPGQGLQFLFEYFSETQRNKGNFPGRFSGRQFSNSRSEMNVSTLELGDSALYLCASSFMTEQETQYFGPGTRLLVL.

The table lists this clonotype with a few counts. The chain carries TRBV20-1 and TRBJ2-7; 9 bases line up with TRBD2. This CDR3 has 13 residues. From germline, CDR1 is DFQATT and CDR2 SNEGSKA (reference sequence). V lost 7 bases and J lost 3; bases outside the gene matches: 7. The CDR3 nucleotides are TGCAGTGTTTCCGGGACTAGCATCTACGAGCAGTACTTC. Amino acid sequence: CSVSGTSIYEQYF.